This entry lists 10 T cell receptor beta chains sequenced from one sample in a study of T-cell reconstitution after alpha-beta-depleted transplantation in children. Unique molecular identifiers were incorporated during preparation of the TCRbeta library. TCRdb re-called the PCR reads with MiXCR, one entry per CDR3 protein. The table records approximately 300,000 distinct CDR3 sequences, roughly 8.2% of them present only once. These receptors' targets are unknown. Broader study findings: One year after transplant, T-cell counts and diversity came mostly from newly produced T cells.

The specimen comprised peripheral blood, sampled 360 days after TCRalphabeta/CD19-depleted stem cell transplant. The receptors were sampled from a female patient aged 2-10 years who had a stem cell transplant for Fanconi anemia, so the T cells may come from the graft donor.

This clonotype came up many times. This chain joins TRBV4-1 and TRBJ2-7; D is possibly TRBD1 (6 bases). V lost 0 bases, J lost 3 bases, and 9 bases lay in between. There are 14 residues in the CDR3. CDR1 is MGHRA, CDR2 YSYEKL, per germline. CDR3 in DNA: TGCGCCAGCAGCCAAGATACAGGGATCTACGAGCAGTACTTC. It is translated as CASSQDTGIYEQYF.

This clonotype was found many times. The chain links TRBV12-3 or TRBV12-4 to TRBJ1-1; 9 positions match TRBD1. Losses at the gene ends were 1 base for V and 5 bases for J; bases not matched to a gene: 8. The CDR3 length is 16 residues. In DNA, the CDR3 is TGTGCCAGCAGTTTAGTGGGACAGGGTAAGTGGACTGAAGCTTTCTTT. It encodes CASSLVGQGKWTEAFF.

This clonotype was seen many times. The V call is TRBV30, the J call TRBJ2-7, with D hard to call. V lost 2 bases, J lost 1 base, and 15 bases lay in between. Per the germline V gene, CDR1 is GTSNPN and CDR2 is SVGIG (reference sequence). The CDR3 sequence is 15 residues long. The CDR3 DNA sequence: TGTGCCTGGAGTAATCTGGACGATCCTTCCTACGAGCAGTACTTC. This translates into CAWSNLDDPSYEQYF.

This clonotype has a count of ten or more. This chain's CDR3 is CATSLAVSSYNEQFF. CDR3 nucleotide sequence: TGTGCCACCAGCTTGGCCGTCTCCTCCTACAATGAGCAGTTCTTC. J is TRBJ2-1 and V is TRBV15; D is ambiguous. CDR1 LNHNV and CDR2 YYDKDF come from the germline V gene (reference sequence). The CDR3 is made up of 15 amino acids. Trimming took off 5 bases at V and 0 bases at J, with 11 bases between the two ends.

There are a few counts of this clonotype. V usage is TRBV18 and J usage is TRBJ2-4, with 9 bases fitting TRBD1. Trimming removed 3 bases from V and 9 bases from J; junction bases left unmatched: 9. The germline CDR1 and CDR2 sequences are KGHSH and LQKENI. The CDR3 contains 15 residues. CDR3 region: CASSPRTGEAGIQYF. CDR3 DNA: TGTGCCAGCTCACCTCGGACAGGGGAGGCTGGCATTCAGTACTTC.

There are a few counts of this clonotype. The gene calls are TRBV7-2 and TRBJ1-1; TRBD1 agrees at 7 bases. CDR1 and CDR2 from the germline V gene are SGHTA and FQGNSA. The junction had 12 bases not matched to a gene; V was cut back by 7 bases and J by 4 bases. The CDR3 consists of 15 residues. The CDR3 coding sequence is TGTGCCAGCAAAGTGCGGGGCAGGGGGAGCACTGAAGCTTTCTTT. Its protein is CASKVRGRGSTEAFF.

At least ten counts were recorded for this clonotype. V is TRBV4-2 and J is TRBJ1-1; TRBD1 agrees at 7 bases. From germline, CDR1 is LGHNA and CDR2 YNFKEQ. Trimming took 2 bases from V and 1 from J; bases not matched to a gene: 7. The CDR3 has 16 residues. The CDR3 sequence: CASSQTGARSNTEAFF. CDR3 bases: TGTGCCAGCAGCCAAACAGGGGCGAGATCGAACACTGAAGCTTTCTTT.

This clonotype has more than one count but fewer than ten. The V call is TRBV7-2, the J call TRBJ2-7; D call uncertain. CDR3 size: 15 residues. V dropped 1 base and J dropped 4 bases, with 14 bases sitting between them. CDR1 is SGHTA and CDR2 is FQGNSA in the germline V gene. In DNA form, the CDR3 reads TGTGCCAGCAGCTTAGTCGATAGCTCGCGATACGAGCAGTACTTC. As protein: CASSLVDSSRYEQYF.

This clonotype was counted only a few times. The V and J genes are TRBV28 and TRBJ1-3; D is ambiguous. Trimming removed 5 bases at V and 0 bases at J, with 11 bases between. Per the germline V gene, CDR1 is MDHEN and CDR2 is SYDVKM. This CDR3 is 15 amino acids long. DNA for the CDR3: TGTGCCAGCAGTACCCGCAGGAGCTCTGGAAACACCATATATTTT. Protein product: CASSTRRSSGNTIYF. Combining the CDR3 with reference TRBV28 and TRBJ1-3 gives the whole variable domain DVKVTQSSRYLVKRTGEKVFLECVQDMDHENMFWYRQDPGLGLRLIYFSYDVKMKEKGDIPEGYSVSREKKERFSLILESASTNQTSMYLCASSTRRSSGNTIYFGEGSWLTVV.

The table lists this clonotype with many counts. The rearrangement joins TRBV9 to TRBJ2-1; D remains unclear. The CDR3 covers 16 residues. From germline, CDR1 is SGDLS and CDR2 YYNGEE. With 4 bases removed from V and 3 bases from J, the gap between germline ends came to 17 bases. The CDR3 is CASSPRTAKFYNEQFF. CDR3 coding DNA: TGTGCCAGCAGCCCACGGACGGCCAAATTCTACAATGAGCAGTTCTTC. The full variable domain, rest sourced from reference TRBV9 and TRBJ2-1, is DSGVTQTPKHLITATGQRVTLRCSPRSGDLSVYWYQQSLDQGLQFLIQYYNGEERAKGNILERFSAQQFPDLHSELNLSSLELGDSALYFCASSPRTAKFYNEQFFGPGTRLTVL.